This note documents a single T cell receptor (beta chain) sequence. This entry belongs to a study of T cell changes during pregnancy in multiple sclerosis. The CDR3 sequence is 14 residues long. Looked up from germline, CDR1 is MNHEY and CDR2 is SMNVEV (reference sequence). V lost 0 bases to trimming and J lost 4 bases, with 9 bases between them. Generated by immunoSEQ multiplex PCR, the TCRdb table keeps only in-frame clones and is missing some. The sample consists of 75,000 to 90,000 clones, approximately 92% of them appearing once. The origin of this receptor is a female donor with multiple sclerosis, enrolled in a pregnancy study. The chain combines TRBV27 with TRBJ1-1; possible D gene TRBD1, 5 bases. Sequenced here: CD4+ T cells from peripheral blood mononuclear cells, sampled before pregnancy. CDR3 DNA sequence: TGTGCCAGCAGTTTATCCGGGGGTGGCACTGAAGCTTTCTTT. Translation: CASSLSGGGTEAFF.